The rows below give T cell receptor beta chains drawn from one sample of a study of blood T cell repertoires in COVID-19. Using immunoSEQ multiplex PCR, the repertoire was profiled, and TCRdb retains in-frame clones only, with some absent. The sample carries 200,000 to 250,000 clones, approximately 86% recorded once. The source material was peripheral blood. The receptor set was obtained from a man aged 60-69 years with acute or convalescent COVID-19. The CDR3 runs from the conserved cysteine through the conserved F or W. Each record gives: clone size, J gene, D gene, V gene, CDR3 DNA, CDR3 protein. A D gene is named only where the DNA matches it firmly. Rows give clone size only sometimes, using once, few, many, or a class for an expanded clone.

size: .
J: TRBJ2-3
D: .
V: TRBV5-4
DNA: TGTGCCAGCAGCTCGGGGGACAGCACCACAGATACGCAGTATTTT
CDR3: CASSSGDSTTDTQYF

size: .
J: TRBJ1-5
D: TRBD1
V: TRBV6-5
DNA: TGTGCCAGCAGCTATGACAGGGGTGGTCAGCCCCAGCATTTT
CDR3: CASSYDRGGQPQHF

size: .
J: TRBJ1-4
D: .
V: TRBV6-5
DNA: TGTGCCAGCAGTTATGTGGCAGCAACTAATGAAAAACTGTTTTTT
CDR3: CASSYVAATNEKLFF

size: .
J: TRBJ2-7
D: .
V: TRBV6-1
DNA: TGTGCCAGCAGTGAACCCAGACAGATCTACGAGCAGTACTTC
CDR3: CASSEPRQIYEQYF

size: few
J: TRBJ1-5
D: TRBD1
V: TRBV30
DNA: TGTGCCTGGAGTCCCGGACAGGGGGCGCGACCCCAGCATTTT
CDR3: CAWSPGQGARPQHF

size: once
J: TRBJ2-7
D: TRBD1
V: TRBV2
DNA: TGTGCCAGCAGCGGGACAGGGACCTACGAGCAGTACTTC
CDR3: CASSGTGTYEQYF

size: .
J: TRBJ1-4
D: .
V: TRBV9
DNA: TGTGCCAGCAGCGTAGGGGCGGGGGGAGCTAATGAAAAACTGTTTTTT
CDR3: CASSVGAGGANEKLFF

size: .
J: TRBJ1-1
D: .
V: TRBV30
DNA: TGTGCCTGGAGCTATACCGGGGCTTTCTTT
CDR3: CAWSYTGAFF

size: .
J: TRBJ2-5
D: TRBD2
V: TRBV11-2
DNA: TGTGCCAGCAGCTCCCCTCGGTGGTTAGCGGGGGAGACCCAGTACTTC
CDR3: CASSSPRWLAGETQYF

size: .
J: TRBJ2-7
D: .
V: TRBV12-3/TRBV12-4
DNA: TGTGCCAGCAATCCGGCAGGGCGGTACGAGCAGTACTTC
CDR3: CASNPAGRYEQYF

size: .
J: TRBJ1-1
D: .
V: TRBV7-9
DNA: TGTGCCAGCAGCTTAGCATTCAGGGAGGGAGCTTTCTTT
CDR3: CASSLAFREGAFF

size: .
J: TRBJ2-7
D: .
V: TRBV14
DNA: TGTGCCAGCAGCCAACACACCCCAGGGGCCAGAAGCTCCTACGAGCAGTACTTC
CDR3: CASSQHTPGARSSYEQYF

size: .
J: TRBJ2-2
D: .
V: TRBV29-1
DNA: TGCAGCGTTGAAGGGGCCGCGTTCGCGAACACCGGGGAGCTGTTTTTT
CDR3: CSVEGAAFANTGELFF

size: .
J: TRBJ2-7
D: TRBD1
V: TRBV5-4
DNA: TGTGCCAGCAGCTTGGAGGGGGCGTCCTACGAGCAGTACTTC
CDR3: CASSLEGASYEQYF

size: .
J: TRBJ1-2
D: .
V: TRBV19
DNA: TGTGCCAGTAGTAAGGGGCTTTCAGGCCGAACGGCTGGCTACACCTTC
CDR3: CASSKGLSGRTAGYTF

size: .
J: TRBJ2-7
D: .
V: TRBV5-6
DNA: TGTGCCAGCAGCTTGTCGCACGGGTCTTTTCTCTACGAGCAGTACTTC
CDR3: CASSLSHGSFLYEQYF

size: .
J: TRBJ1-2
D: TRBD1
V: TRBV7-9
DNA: TGTGCCAGCAGCTTACAGGGGGCGGATTACTATGGCTACACCTTC
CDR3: CASSLQGADYYGYTF

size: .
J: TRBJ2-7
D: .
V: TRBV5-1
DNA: TGCGCCAGCAGCTCCAAGGGGGATCCGTACTACGAGCAGTACTTC
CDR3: CASSSKGDPYYEQYF

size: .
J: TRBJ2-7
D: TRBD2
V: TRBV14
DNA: TGTGCCAGCAGTTTCAACCGGGGGGGAGAACCCTACGAGCAGTACTTC
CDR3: CASSFNRGGEPYEQYF

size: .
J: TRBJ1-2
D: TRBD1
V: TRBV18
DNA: TGTGCCAGCTCACTCCCGACAGGGAACTATGGCTACACCTTC
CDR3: CASSLPTGNYGYTF

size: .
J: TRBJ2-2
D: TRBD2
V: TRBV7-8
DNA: TGTGCCAGCAGCTTAGCGTCTAGCGGGGGGAACACCGGGGAGCTGTTTTTT
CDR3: CASSLASSGGNTGELFF

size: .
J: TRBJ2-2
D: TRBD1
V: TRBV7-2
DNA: TGTGCCAGCAGCGCGGGACAGGGGATTCTGTTTTTT
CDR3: CASSAGQGILFF

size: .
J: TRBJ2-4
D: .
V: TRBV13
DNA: TGTGCCAGCAGCAAACAACCACGGGACATTCAGTACTTC
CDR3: CASSKQPRDIQYF

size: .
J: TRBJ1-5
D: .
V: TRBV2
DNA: TGTGCCAGCAGTGAAGAATCGTATAGCAATCAGCCCCAGCATTTT
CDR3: CASSEESYSNQPQHF

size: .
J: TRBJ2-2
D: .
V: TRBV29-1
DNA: TGCAGCGTTGGGGGGGTAGCGAACACCGGGGAGCTGTTTTTT
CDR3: CSVGGVANTGELFF

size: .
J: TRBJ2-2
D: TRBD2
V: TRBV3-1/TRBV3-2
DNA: TGTGCCAGCAGCCAAGAAACGGGGAGGGGTCGCACCGGGGAGCTGTTTTTT
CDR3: CASSQETGRGRTGELFF

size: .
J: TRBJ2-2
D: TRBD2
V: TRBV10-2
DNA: TGCGCCAGCCGAGCCTCCGGGACTAGCGGGGGGGCGTTCATAGGGGAGCTGTTTTTT
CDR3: CASRASGTSGGAFIGELFF

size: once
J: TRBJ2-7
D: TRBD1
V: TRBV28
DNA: TGTGCCAGCAACCCTGACAGGGTTCACGAGCAGTACTTC
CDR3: CASNPDRVHEQYF

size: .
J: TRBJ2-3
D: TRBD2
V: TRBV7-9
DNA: TGTGCCAGCAGCTCCTGGGGGTTGACTAGCGGGGTATATACGCAGTATTTT
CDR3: CASSSWGLTSGVYTQYF

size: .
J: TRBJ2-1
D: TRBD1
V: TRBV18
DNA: TGTGCCAGCTCTCCTCAGGGGGCGGGCTACAATGAGCAGTTCTTC
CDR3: CASSPQGAGYNEQFF

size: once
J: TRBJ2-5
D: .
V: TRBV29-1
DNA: TGCAGCGTTCACAGGGCGGAGGGGGCTGAGACCCAGTACTTC
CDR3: CSVHRAEGAETQYF

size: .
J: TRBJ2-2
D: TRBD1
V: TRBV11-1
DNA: TGTGCCAGCAGCTATAGAGGGGGCAGCGCCGGGGAGCTGTTTTTT
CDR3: CASSYRGGSAGELFF

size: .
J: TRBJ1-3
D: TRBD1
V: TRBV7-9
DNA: TGTGCCAGCAGCTTAGAGGGGACAGGGGGAAACACCATATATTTT
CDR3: CASSLEGTGGNTIYF

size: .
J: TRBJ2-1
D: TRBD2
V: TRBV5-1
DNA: TGCGCCAGCAGCTTGGAGGCGGGGGGCCCCAATGAGCAGTTCTTC
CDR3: CASSLEAGGPNEQFF

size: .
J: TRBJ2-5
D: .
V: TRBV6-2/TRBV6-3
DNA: TGTGCCAGCAGTCGATACAGGGCAGAGACCCAGTACTTC
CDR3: CASSRYRAETQYF

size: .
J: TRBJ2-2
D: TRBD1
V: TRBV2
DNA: TGTGCCAGGGATGGACAGGGCGATTCCGGGGAGCTGTTTTTT
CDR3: CARDGQGDSGELFF

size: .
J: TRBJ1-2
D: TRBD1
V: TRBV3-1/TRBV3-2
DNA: TGTGCCAGCAGCCAAGATGCAGGGGGCAGAGGCTACACCTTC
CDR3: CASSQDAGGRGYTF

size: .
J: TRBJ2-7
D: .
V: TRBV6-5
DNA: TGTGCCAGCAGGGGCGGACAGATTTCATCCTACGAGCAGTACTTC
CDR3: CASRGGQISSYEQYF

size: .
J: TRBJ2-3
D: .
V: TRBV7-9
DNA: TGTGCCAGCAGCTTCCAAACAGGGAAAGCAGATACGCAGTATTTT
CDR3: CASSFQTGKADTQYF

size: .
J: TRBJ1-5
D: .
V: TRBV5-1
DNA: TGCGCCAGCAGCTTGGACGGTTACAATCAGCCCCAGCATTTT
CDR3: CASSLDGYNQPQHF

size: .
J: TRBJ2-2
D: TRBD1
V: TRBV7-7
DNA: TGTGCCAGCAGCTTAGCAGGGGGCGCAGGAACCGGGGAGCTGTTTTTT
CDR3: CASSLAGGAGTGELFF

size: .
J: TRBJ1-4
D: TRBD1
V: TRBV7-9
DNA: TGTGCCAGCAGCACCCTGGACAGGACAAATGAAAAACTGTTTTTT
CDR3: CASSTLDRTNEKLFF

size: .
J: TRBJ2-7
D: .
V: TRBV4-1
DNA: TGCGCCAGCAGCCCGCCTGGTCAGGCGACGGGGACCTACGAGCAGTACTTC
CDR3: CASSPPGQATGTYEQYF

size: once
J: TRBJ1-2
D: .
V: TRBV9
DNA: TGTGCCAGCAGCGTAGGGGGCCGCCTAACCTTC
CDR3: CASSVGGRLTF

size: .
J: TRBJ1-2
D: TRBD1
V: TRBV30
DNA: TGTGCCTGGACCCACCCCTTGACAGGGGGCGCGTATGGCTACACCTTC
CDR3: CAWTHPLTGGAYGYTF

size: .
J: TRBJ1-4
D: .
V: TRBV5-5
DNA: TGTGCCAGCAGCTTGGAGAATCTTGGGGCTGAAAAACTGTTTTTT
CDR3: CASSLENLGAEKLFF

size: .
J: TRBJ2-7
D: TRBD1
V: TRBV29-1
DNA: TGCAGCGTTACCGGGACAGGGGAAACCCCTCGCGAGCAGTACTTC
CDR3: CSVTGTGETPREQYF

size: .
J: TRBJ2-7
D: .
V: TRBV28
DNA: TGTGCCAGCAGTCCTCCGAACAGATCCTACGAGCAGTACTTC
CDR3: CASSPPNRSYEQYF

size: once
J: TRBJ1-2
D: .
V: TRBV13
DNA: TGTGCCACCTCCACAGGGTTCTATGGCTACACCTTC
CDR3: CATSTGFYGYTF

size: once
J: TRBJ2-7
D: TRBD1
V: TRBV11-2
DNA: TGTGCCAGCAGCTTCGACAGGGGGGACTTCTTCTACGAGCAGTACTTC
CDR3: CASSFDRGDFFYEQYF

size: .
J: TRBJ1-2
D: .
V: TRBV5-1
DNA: TGCGCCAGCAGGCGATCGGACGGACTGTATGGCTACACCTTC
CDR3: CASRRSDGLYGYTF

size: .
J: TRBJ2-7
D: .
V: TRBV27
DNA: TGTGCCAGCAGTCCCTCCGGGACACCTCCATTATACGAGCAGTACTTC
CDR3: CASSPSGTPPLYEQYF